The 11 T cell receptor beta chains below all came from one sample that was sequenced in a study of Ad26.COV2.S vaccination and SARS-CoV-2 variants. TCRdb's copy holds only in-frame clones and misses some; the assay was immunoSEQ multiplex PCR. The data hold approximately 97,000 clones, with about 78% observed a single time. Sequenced here: peripheral blood, sampled after recovery from COVID-19. Source of these receptors: a human donor who had recovered from COVID-19.

This sequence joins TRBV28 and TRBJ1-2, with D tentatively TRBD1 (5 bases). In germline, CDR1 is MDHEN, CDR2 SYDVKM. The V end was cut by 4 bases, the J end by 3 bases, with 12 bases between. This CDR3 region has 14 residues. Here the CDR3 reads CASSSPEGDYGYTF. The CDR3 DNA sequence: TGTGCCAGCAGTTCCCCCGAAGGGGACTATGGCTACACCTTC.

In its sample, this clone was seen once. V gene TRBV11-3 combines with J gene TRBJ2-3; D unresolved. The germline V gene encodes CDR1 SGHNT and CDR2 YENEEA. Trimming removed 5 bases at V and 0 bases at J, with 9 bases between. This CDR3 is built from 14 residues. In DNA form, the CDR3 reads TGTGCCAGCAGCCAGAGAGATAGCACAGATACGCAGTATTTT. This translates into CASSQRDSTDTQYF.

The chain employs TRBV7-9 and TRBJ2-1; D is possibly TRBD1 (6 bases). Germline loops: CDR1 SEHNR, CDR2 FQNEAQ (reference sequence). V was pared by 4 bases and J by 4 bases, with 14 bases between. The CDR3 length is 15 residues. The CDR3 sequence: CASSSTGPRYNEQFF. The CDR3 DNA sequence: TGTGCCAGCAGCTCTACAGGGCCCCGGTACAATGAGCAGTTCTTC.

The chain joins TRBV28 to TRBJ1-1; D is possibly TRBD1 (6 bases). Trimming shortened V by 5 bases and J by 13 bases, and 17 bases separated the two germline ends. Germline V gene data show CDR1 as MDHEN and CDR2 as SYDVKM. The CDR3 is 12 amino acids. The CDR3 DNA is TGTGCCAGCAGTGAAACGAACAGGGCGGGTTTCTTT. This encodes CASSETNRAGFF.

The rearrangement joins TRBV5-1 to TRBJ2-5; D is unclear. Germline V gene sequence: CDR1 SGHRS, CDR2 YFSETQ. CDR3 length: 14 amino acids. The V and J ends lost 1 base and 3 bases respectively, with 10 bases between them. CDR3 protein: CASSLSRSEETQYF. CDR3 nucleotide sequence: TGCGCCAGCAGCTTGAGCAGGTCCGAAGAGACCCAGTACTTC. Drawing the rest from reference TRBV5-1 and TRBJ2-5, the complete variable domain is KAGVTQTPRYLIKTRGQQVTLSCSPISGHRSVSWYQQTPGQGLQFLFEYFSETQRNKGNFPGRFSGRQFSNSRSEMNVSTLELGDSALYLCASSLSRSEETQYFGPGTRLLVL.

J is TRBJ1-4 and V is TRBV3-1 (or the pseudogene TRBV3-2); no firm D call. V was shortened by 2 bases and J by 3 bases, with 7 bases between the two germline ends. The CDR3 loop spans 14 amino acids. Per germline, CDR1 LGHDT and CDR2 YNNKEL (reference sequence). This CDR3 is CASSQILANEKLFF. DNA of the CDR3: TGTGCCAGCAGCCAAATCTTGGCTAATGAAAAACTGTTTTTT.

The chain combines TRBV6-6 with TRBJ1-5; maybe TRBD1 (6 bases). The V gene's germline CDR1 is MNHNY and CDR2 SVGAGI (reference sequence). V dropped 2 bases and J dropped 2 bases, with 10 bases sitting between them. CDR3 length: 15 residues. In DNA, the CDR3 is TGTGCCAGCAGTTACGCCAGGGGTGGCAATCAGCCCCAGCATTTT. Its protein is CASSYARGGNQPQHF.

There are a few counts of this clone. CDR3 protein: CASSSEGNYGYTF. The DNA for the CDR3 is TGTGCCAGCAGTTCAGAGGGGAACTATGGCTACACCTTC. This chain joins TRBV6-2 or TRBV6-3 and TRBJ1-2; possibly TRBD1 for D (5 bases). Looked up from germline, CDR1 is MNHEY and CDR2 is SVGEGT. Trimming pared 4 bases from V and 2 bases from J, leaving 8 bases between. The CDR3 runs to 13 residues.

The CDR3 DNA follows: TGTGCCAGCTCAAGTCCTCTAGCACCCGGGGAGCTGTTTTTT. Translation gives CASSSPLAPGELFF. V gene TRBV18 combines with J gene TRBJ2-2, with D possibly being TRBD2 (5 bases). This CDR3 region has 14 residues. CDR1 is KGHSH and CDR2 is LQKENI in the germline V gene. V shed 5 bases and J shed 6 bases, with 13 bases lying between them.

This rearrangement joins TRBV5-1 to TRBJ2-7; tentatively, D is TRBD1 (6 bases). V was clipped by 2 bases and J by 0 bases, with 9 bases between them. The CDR3 covers 14 residues. CDR1 is SGHRS, CDR2 YFSETQ, per germline. In DNA form, the CDR3 reads TGCGCCAGCAGCTTACAGGGCAACTCCTACGAGCAGTACTTC. Amino acid sequence: CASSLQGNSYEQYF. The whole variable domain, filled in from reference TRBV5-1 and TRBJ2-7, reads KAGVTQTPRYLIKTRGQQVTLSCSPISGHRSVSWYQQTPGQGLQFLFEYFSETQRNKGNFPGRFSGRQFSNSRSEMNVSTLELGDSALYLCASSLQGNSYEQYFGPGTRLTVT.

The V and J genes are TRBV7-9 and TRBJ2-5, with a possible D match to TRBD2 (6 bases). CDR1 and CDR2 from the germline V gene are SEHNR and FQNEAQ (reference sequence). This CDR3 contains 15 residues. V shed 4 bases and J shed 5 bases, with 17 bases lying between them. CDR3: CASSSGTGGLETQYF. Written as DNA, the CDR3 is TGTGCCAGCAGCTCGGGGACTGGCGGATTGGAGACCCAGTACTTC.